This T cell receptor beta chain was profiled in a study of cytomegalovirus exposure and HLA in healthy donors (dated 2017 in TCRdb). The study in broad terms: According to a later analysis, one platform produced both the roughly 130 validation repertoires and the 670 or so repertoires of the first cohort. The study aimed to test whether signatures of past pathogen exposure could be identified by cataloging public T cell receptors. Along with the approximately 700-subject first cohort, a separate validation cohort of over 90 different subjects was used. High-throughput TCR immunosequencing, statistical association of individual TCRs with disease status, and machine learning were combined to predict cytomegalovirus infection status. The paper as a whole reports these results and caveats: A total of around 150 TCR beta chains were listed by the study as associated with cytomegalovirus. The validation cohort had no HLA typing available for a later analysis, so co-occurrence within that cohort was assessed over all 130 or so repertoires. The classifier was reported to diagnose cytomegalovirus status with high specificity and sensitivity in both the original cohort and the validation cohort. It was suggested by the authors that the approach could potentially be generalized to other disease states and immunological phenotypes. In a later analysis, TCRs clustered in the first cohort were found to also tend to co-occur in the roughly 120 validation repertoires, with approximately 95% of cluster scores above 0. While some public TCRs were present in many individuals, most TCR sequences turned up only very rarely across donors. In vitro tests confirmed that a few of the cytomegalovirus-associated TCR beta chains recognize cytomegalovirus antigens.

The donors belonged to the validation cohort of 120 subjects, which was separate from the approximately 700-subject first cohort. V lost 7 bases and J lost 0 bases, and the count of bases not matched to a germline gene is 11. From its cysteine to its phenylalanine, the CDR3 spans 17 amino acids. The kept DNA is CDR3 alone, 51 bases in frame from the first base. CDR1 is given as MDHEN and CDR2 as SYDVKM, both from the germline V gene. Points on this clone: Its target antigen remains unknown. Base qualities are not provided; no much larger clone lies one nucleotide away.

Receptor amplification or capture employed the immunoSEQ multiplex PCR assay. The original methods were these. A statistical classification framework was developed to diagnose cytomegalovirus status using the catalog of TCR beta chain sequences. TCRdb retrieved this table from immuneACCESS and kept in-frame rearrangements only. Not all clones are present; in checked studies, unresolved V genes account for under half, and no reason is known for the remainder. V, J and clone size are taken as reported in that table, and D and trimming were inferred from the DNA itself. A total of 100,000 or so clones appear in this sample, 85% of them only once. About 20% of the sample comes from the top ten.

The sequence came from a man younger than 30 in good health and CMV-seropositive. The chain links TRBV28 with TRBJ2-5; 10 central nucleotides agree with TRBD2. Sequenced material: PBMCs. The CDR3 is CASTSSGRGWYQETQYF. The bases read TGTGCCAGCACCTCAAGCGGGAGGGGATGGTACCAAGAGACCCAGTACTTC.